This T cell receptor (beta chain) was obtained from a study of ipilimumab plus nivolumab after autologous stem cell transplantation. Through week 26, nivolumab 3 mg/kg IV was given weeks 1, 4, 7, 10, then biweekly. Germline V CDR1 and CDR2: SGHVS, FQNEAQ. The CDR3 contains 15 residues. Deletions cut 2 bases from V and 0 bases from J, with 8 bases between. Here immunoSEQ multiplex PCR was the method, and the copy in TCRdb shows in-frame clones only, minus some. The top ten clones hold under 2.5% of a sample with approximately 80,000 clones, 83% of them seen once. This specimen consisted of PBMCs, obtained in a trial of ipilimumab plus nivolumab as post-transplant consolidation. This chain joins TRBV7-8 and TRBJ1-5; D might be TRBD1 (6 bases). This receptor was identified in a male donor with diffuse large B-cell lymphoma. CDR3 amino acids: CASSLRDNSNQPQHF. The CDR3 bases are TGTGCCAGCAGCTTAAGGGACAATAGCAATCAGCCCCAGCATTTT. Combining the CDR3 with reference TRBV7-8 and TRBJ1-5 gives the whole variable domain GAGVSQSPRYKVAKRGQDVALRCDPISGHVSLFWYQQALGQGPEFLTYFQNEAQLDKSGLPSDRFFAERPEGSVSTLKIQRTQQEDSAVYLCASSLRDNSNQPQHFGDGTRLSIL.